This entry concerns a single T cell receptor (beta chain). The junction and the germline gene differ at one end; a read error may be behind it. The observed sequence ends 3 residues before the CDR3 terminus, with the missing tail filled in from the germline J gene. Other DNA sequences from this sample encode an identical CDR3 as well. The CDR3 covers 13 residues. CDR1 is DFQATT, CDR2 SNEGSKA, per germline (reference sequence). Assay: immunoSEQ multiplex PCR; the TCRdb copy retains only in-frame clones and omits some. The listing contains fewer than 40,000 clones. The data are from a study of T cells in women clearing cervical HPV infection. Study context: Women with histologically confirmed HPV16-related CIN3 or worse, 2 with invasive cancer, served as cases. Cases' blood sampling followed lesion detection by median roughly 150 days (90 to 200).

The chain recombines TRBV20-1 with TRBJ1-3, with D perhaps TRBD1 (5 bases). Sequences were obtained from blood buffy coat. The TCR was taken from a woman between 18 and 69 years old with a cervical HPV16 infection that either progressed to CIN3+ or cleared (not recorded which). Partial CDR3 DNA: TGCAGTGCAACGGGGGACCGCTGGAACACA. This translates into CSATGDRWNT. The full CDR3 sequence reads CSATGDRWNTIYF.